This record covers a single T cell receptor (beta chain). The data belong to a study of T-cell reconstitution after alpha-beta-depleted transplantation in children. Researchers prepared the TCRbeta library using unique molecular identifiers, the study reports. Each CDR3 protein gets one entry after TCRdb re-called the PCR reads with MiXCR. The sample holds roughly 500,000 distinct CDR3 sequences, around 13% seen once. From germline, CDR1 is MNHNS and CDR2 SASEGT. The CDR3 is made up of 15 amino acids. V shed 3 bases and J shed 2 bases, with 12 bases lying between them. The J gene is TRBJ2-3, the V gene TRBV6-1; D not certain. The TCR comes from a human donor who donated a stem cell graft to a child with combined immunodeficiency. The sample here was PBMCs from the stem cell graft donor, taken from the stem cell graft. The CDR3 here is CASSEASPYTDTQYF. As DNA, the CDR3 is TGTGCCAGCAGTGAGGCGTCGCCCTACACAGATACGCAGTATTTT.